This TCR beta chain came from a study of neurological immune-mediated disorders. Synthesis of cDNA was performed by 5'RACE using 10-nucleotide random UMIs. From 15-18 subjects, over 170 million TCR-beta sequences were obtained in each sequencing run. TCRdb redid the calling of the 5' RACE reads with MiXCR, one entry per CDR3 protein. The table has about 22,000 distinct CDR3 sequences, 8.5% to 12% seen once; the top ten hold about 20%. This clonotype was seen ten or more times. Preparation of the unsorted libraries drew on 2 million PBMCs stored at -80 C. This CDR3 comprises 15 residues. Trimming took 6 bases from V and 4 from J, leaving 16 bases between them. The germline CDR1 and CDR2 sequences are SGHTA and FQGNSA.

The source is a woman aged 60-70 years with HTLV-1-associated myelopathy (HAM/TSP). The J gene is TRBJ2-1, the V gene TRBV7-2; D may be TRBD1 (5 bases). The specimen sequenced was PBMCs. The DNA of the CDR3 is TGTGCCAGCAGTTACAGGTTAGGTAGTTACAATGAGCAGTTCTTC. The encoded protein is CASSYRLGSYNEQFF.